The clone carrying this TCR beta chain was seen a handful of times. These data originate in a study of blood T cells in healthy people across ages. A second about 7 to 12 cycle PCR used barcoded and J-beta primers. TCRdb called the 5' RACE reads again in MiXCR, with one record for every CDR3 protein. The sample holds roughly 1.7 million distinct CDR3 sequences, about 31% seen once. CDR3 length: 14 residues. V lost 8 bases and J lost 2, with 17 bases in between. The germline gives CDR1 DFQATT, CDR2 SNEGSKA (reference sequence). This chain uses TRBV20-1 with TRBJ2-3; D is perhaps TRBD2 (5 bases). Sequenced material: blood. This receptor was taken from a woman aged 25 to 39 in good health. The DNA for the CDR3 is TGCAGTAGGATGGGCGGGCTGACCACAGATACGCAGTATTTT. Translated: CSRMGGLTTDTQYF.